Detailed here is one T cell receptor (beta chain). What it binds is not known. This CDR3 contains 13 residues. Trimming removed 5 bases from V and 6 bases from J, with 12 bases in between. Germline CDR1 reads SGHVS; CDR2 reads FNYEAQ. Generated by immunoSEQ multiplex PCR, the TCRdb table keeps only in-frame clones and is missing some. The sample yields about 83,000 clones, around 92% seen once. The record originates from a study of human versus mouse CDR3 diversity and MHC coevolution. Study-level findings and limits: Compared with mice, human CDR3s carried more deletions and insertions on average. Among all groups, most of the three human donors showed least clonal inequality.

Naive CD4 T cells, CD45RO-negative and CD62L-positive, were flow-sorted from PBMCs. This sequence joins TRBV7-6 and TRBJ2-3; a possible D gene is TRBD2 (5 bases). The TCR comes from a person between 25 and 75 years old in good health. Material for sequencing was naive CD4+ T cells from blood. As to subset: CD45RO-negative CD62L-positive naive CD4 T cells. CDR3 in amino acids: CASSAIRGDTQYF. CDR3 bases: TGTGCCAGCAGCGCGATCCGAGGGGATACGCAGTATTTT.